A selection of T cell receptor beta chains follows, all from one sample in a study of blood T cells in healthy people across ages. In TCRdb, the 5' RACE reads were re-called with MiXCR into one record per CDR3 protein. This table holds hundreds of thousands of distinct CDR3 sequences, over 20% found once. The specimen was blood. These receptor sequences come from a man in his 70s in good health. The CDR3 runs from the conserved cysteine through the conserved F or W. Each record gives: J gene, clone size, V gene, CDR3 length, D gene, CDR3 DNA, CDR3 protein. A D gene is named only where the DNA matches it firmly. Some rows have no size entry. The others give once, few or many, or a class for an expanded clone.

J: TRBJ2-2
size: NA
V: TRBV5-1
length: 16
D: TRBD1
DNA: TGCGCCGGCAGCTGGACAGCGACAGGGGGCACCGGGGAGCTGTTTTTT
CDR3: CAGSWTATGGTGELFF

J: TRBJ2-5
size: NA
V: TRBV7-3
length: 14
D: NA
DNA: TGTGCCAGCAGCCTAACAGCAGTCGGAGAGACCCAGTACTTC
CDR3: CASSLTAVGETQYF

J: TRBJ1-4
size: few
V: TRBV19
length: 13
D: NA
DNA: TGTGCCAGTAGTGGGACTCCGGGGGAAAAACTGTTTTTT
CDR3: CASSGTPGEKLFF

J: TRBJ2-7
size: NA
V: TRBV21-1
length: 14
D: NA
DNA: TGTGCCAGCAGCAACGCAGTAAGAACCTACGAGCAGTACTTC
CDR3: CASSNAVRTYEQYF

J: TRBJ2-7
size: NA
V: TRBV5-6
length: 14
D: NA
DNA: TGTGCCAGCAGCTTGGATTGGACCTCGGGCGAGCAGTACTTC
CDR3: CASSLDWTSGEQYF

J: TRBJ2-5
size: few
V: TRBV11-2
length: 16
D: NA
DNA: TGTGCCAGCAGCCAAACCGGGACACTGGAGTGGGGGACCCAGTACTTC
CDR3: CASSQTGTLEWGTQYF

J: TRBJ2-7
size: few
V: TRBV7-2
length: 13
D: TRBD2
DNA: TGTGCCAGCACGTATAGCGGGATTGGGGAGCAGTACTTC
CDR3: CASTYSGIGEQYF

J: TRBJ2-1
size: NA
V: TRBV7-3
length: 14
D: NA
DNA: TGTGCCAGCAGCTTAACGGGACCTAGCAATGAGCAGTTCTTC
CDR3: CASSLTGPSNEQFF

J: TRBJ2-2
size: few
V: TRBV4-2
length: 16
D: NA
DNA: TGTGCCAGCAGCCTAACTAGCGGCCCAGGGGGCGGGGAGCTGTTTTTT
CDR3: CASSLTSGPGGGELFF

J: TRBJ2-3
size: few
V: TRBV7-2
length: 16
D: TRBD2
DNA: TGTGCCTCCGAGCCAAAGGGAGGGCCTAGCACAGATACGCAGTATTTT
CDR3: CASEPKGGPSTDTQYF

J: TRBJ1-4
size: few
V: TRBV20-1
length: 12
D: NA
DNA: TGCAGTGGGTCGGGACTTAATGAAAAACTGTTTTTT
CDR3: CSGSGLNEKLFF